The rows below give T cell receptor beta chains drawn from one sample of a study of blood T cell repertoires in COVID-19. Using immunoSEQ multiplex PCR, the repertoire was profiled, and TCRdb retains in-frame clones only, with some absent. The sample lists about 140,000 clones, 75% to 90% occurring once. The sample was peripheral blood. All receptors come from an elderly woman with acute or convalescent COVID-19. Each CDR3 is given with its conserved first and last residue. The order of the fields is clone size, D gene, V gene, CDR3 length, J gene, CDR3 protein, CDR3 DNA. A D gene is named only where the DNA matches it firmly. Size tells how often a clone was seen (once, few, many) or the class of an expanded clone, and some rows leave it out.

once,TRBD1,TRBV4-2,15,TRBJ1-1,CASSQERGRDTEAFF,TGTGCCAGCAGCCAAGAAAGGGGGCGAGATACTGAAGCTTTCTTT
NA,NA,TRBV5-1,14,TRBJ2-3,CASSLDRGTDTQYF,TGCGCCAGCAGCTTGGACAGGGGCACAGATACGCAGTATTTT
NA,NA,TRBV12-5,12,TRBJ2-7,CASGLSGREQYF,TGTGCTAGTGGTTTATCAGGCCGGGAGCAGTACTTC
NA,TRBD2,TRBV9,18,TRBJ2-5,CASSPPGLSGGGGETQYF,TGTGCCAGCAGCCCCCCCGGCCTTAGCGGGGGCGGGGGAGAGACCCAGTACTTC
NA,NA,TRBV10-3,12,TRBJ1-4,CAISPAREKLFF,TGTGCCATCAGTCCTGCTAGGGAAAAACTGTTTTTT
NA,NA,TRBV15,15,TRBJ2-2,CATSRDLNGAGELFF,TGTGCCACCAGCAGAGATCTGAATGGAGCCGGGGAGCTGTTTTTT
NA,TRBD2,TRBV5-1,16,TRBJ2-2,CASSSISGGAAGELFF,TGCGCCAGCAGCTCTATTAGCGGGGGGGCCGCCGGGGAGCTGTTTTTT
NA,NA,TRBV2,10,TRBJ2-5,CASFQGTQYF,TGTGCCAGCTTTCAGGGGACCCAGTACTTC
NA,TRBD1,TRBV10-3,14,TRBJ1-6,CAISRDRDNSPLHF,TGTGCCATCAGCCGGGACAGGGATAATTCACCCCTCCACTTT
NA,TRBD1,TRBV5-1,14,TRBJ1-4,CASRQGAQDEKLFF,TGCGCCAGCAGGCAGGGGGCGCAAGACGAAAAACTGTTTTTT
once,NA,TRBV18,13,TRBJ1-2,CASSPPGNYGYTF,TGTGCCAGCTCACCTCCAGGGAACTATGGCTACACCTTC
NA,NA,TRBV11-2,17,TRBJ1-2,CASSLTPGSTGGEGYTF,TGTGCCAGCAGCTTAACTCCGGGATCTACCGGGGGAGAAGGCTACACCTTC
NA,TRBD1,TRBV6-5,15,TRBJ1-1,CASRGQGGMNTEAFF,TGTGCCAGCAGAGGACAGGGTGGGATGAACACTGAAGCTTTCTTT
NA,TRBD1,TRBV30,12,TRBJ1-3,CAWTDRGNTIYF,TGTGCCTGGACAGACAGGGGGAACACCATATATTTT
few,NA,TRBV10-3,12,TRBJ1-2,CAIKEPHYGYTF,TGTGCCATCAAAGAGCCTCACTATGGCTACACCTTC
NA,TRBD1,TRBV4-1,14,TRBJ1-4,CASSRGTGDGELFF,TGCGCCAGCAGCCGCGGGACAGGCGACGGGGAACTGTTTTTT
NA,TRBD2,TRBV3-1/TRBV3-2,13,TRBJ2-2,CASRGGGTGELFF,TGTGCCAGCAGGGGCGGGGGCACCGGGGAGCTGTTTTTT
NA,TRBD1,TRBV9,14,TRBJ1-6,CASSVTGADSPLHF,TGTGCCAGCAGCGTGACAGGGGCGGATTCACCCCTCCACTTT
NA,NA,TRBV18,15,TRBJ1-1,CASSTSGTLNTEAFF,TGTGCCAGCTCAACCTCGGGGACACTGAACACTGAAGCTTTCTTT
NA,NA,TRBV4-1,17,TRBJ1-3,CASSQDPGEGTGNTIYF,TGCGCCAGCAGCCAAGATCCAGGGGAAGGGACTGGAAACACCATATATTTT
NA,NA,TRBV11-3,13,TRBJ2-7,CASSRGTSYEQYF,TGTGCCAGCAGCAGAGGGACAAGCTACGAGCAGTACTTC
NA,TRBD1,TRBV5-6,13,TRBJ1-1,CASSRTGVTEAFF,TGTGCCAGCAGCCGCACAGGGGTGACTGAAGCTTTCTTT
NA,TRBD2,TRBV3-1/TRBV3-2,16,TRBJ2-2,CASSHSGLAGTGELFF,TGTGCCAGCAGTCATTCGGGACTAGCGGGTACCGGGGAGCTGTTTTTT
once,TRBD1,TRBV7-2,15,TRBJ1-2,CASSLAGQVNYGYTF,TGTGCCAGCAGCTTAGCGGGACAGGTTAACTATGGCTACACCTTC
NA,NA,TRBV20-1,14,TRBJ1-4,CSASQQGGSEKLFF,TGCAGTGCTAGTCAACAGGGAGGGAGTGAAAAACTGTTTTTT
once,NA,TRBV7-3,15,TRBJ2-7,CASSPQGGAIYEQYF,TGTGCCAGCAGCCCCCAAGGGGGGGCAATCTACGAGCAGTACTTC
NA,NA,TRBV28,14,TRBJ1-5,CASSFFGQAQPQHF,NA
NA,NA,TRBV5-1,15,TRBJ2-7,CASSPAVDFTGEQYF,TGCGCCAGCAGCCCGGCCGTGGATTTTACGGGAGAGCAGTACTTC
NA,TRBD1,TRBV5-1,15,TRBJ1-3,CASSLQQGVGNTIYF,TGCGCCAGCAGCTTACAACAGGGGGTAGGAAACACCATATATTTT
NA,NA,TRBV9,14,TRBJ2-7,CASSVEEGGYEQYF,TGTGCCAGCAGCGTAGAGGAAGGGGGTTACGAGCAGTACTTC
NA,TRBD1,TRBV5-3,16,TRBJ2-1,CARSPPTGNKYNEQFF,TGTGCCAGAAGCCCCCCGACAGGGAATAAGTACAATGAGCAGTTCTTC
NA,NA,TRBV18,17,TRBJ2-2,CASSPPDMRQEAGELFF,TGTGCCAGCTCACCACCGGATATGCGGCAGGAGGCCGGGGAGCTGTTTTTT
NA,NA,TRBV6-5,13,TRBJ2-7,CASSHGQSYEQYF,TGTGCCAGCAGCCATGGACAGTCCTACGAGCAGTACTTC
NA,NA,TRBV9,14,TRBJ2-7,CASSVQGSSYEQYF,TGTGCCAGCAGCGTCCAGGGTAGCTCCTACGAGCAGTACTTC
NA,TRBD1,TRBV5-1,16,TRBJ1-6,CASSLTGAFYNSPLHF,TGCGCCAGCAGCTTGACAGGGGCCTTCTATAATTCACCCCTCCACTTT
few,NA,TRBV10-3,16,TRBJ2-3,CAISESTGRRTDTQYF,TGTGCCATCAGTGAGTCTACAGGGCGCCGCACAGATACGCAGTATTTT
NA,TRBD1,TRBV7-2,16,TRBJ2-1,CASSLSLGQVYNEQFF,TGTGCCAGCAGCCTTAGCCTGGGACAGGTTTACAATGAGCAGTTCTTC
NA,TRBD1,TRBV6-5,16,TRBJ2-5,CASSYAASGGVETQYF,TGTGCCAGCAGTTACGCGGCGTCAGGGGGCGTGGAGACCCAGTACTTC
NA,TRBD2,TRBV29-1,12,TRBJ2-3,CSVERGALTQYF,TGCAGCGTTGAGCGGGGGGCGTTAACGCAGTATTTT